Listed here are 30 T cell receptor beta chains from one sample, sequenced in a study of identical twins. TCRdb re-called the 5' RACE reads with MiXCR, one entry per CDR3 protein. Of about 240,000 distinct CDR3 sequences listed, roughly 13% were seen once; the top ten hold roughly 4.2%. The same data also went into a second study, on yellow fever vaccine responses in identical twins.

The material sequenced was memory (CD45RO+) T cells sorted from blood. These receptors originate from a young woman in good health.

This chain joins TRBV27 and TRBJ1-5, with a weak D call TRBD1 (6 bases). The CDR3 runs to 15 residues. The V gene lost 6 bases and the J gene lost 2 bases, with 14 bases spanning the gap. The germline CDR1 and CDR2 sequences are MNHEY and SMNVEV (reference sequence). This CDR3 reads CASSREGGGNQPQHF. The CDR3 region has the DNA TGTGCCAGCAGCAGGGAAGGGGGAGGCAATCAGCCCCAGCATTTT.

The chain is built from TRBV3-1 and TRBJ2-4; 7 bases line up with TRBD1. V trimming: 5 bases; J trimming: 0 bases; junction bases outside the gene matches: 4. Germline V gene sequence: CDR1 LGHDT, CDR2 YNNKEL (reference sequence). This CDR3 region has 15 residues. This CDR3 is CASSTGQIAKNIQYF. The CDR3 DNA reads TGTGCCAGCAGCACGGGACAGATAGCCAAAAACATTCAGTACTTC.

In this sample, this clonotype turned up many times. The CDR3 region has the DNA TGTGCCACCAGCAGACAGATGAACACCGGGGAGCTGTTTTTT. This encodes CATSRQMNTGELFF. This chain uses TRBV15 with TRBJ2-2; D uncertain. V was pared by 2 bases and J by 1 base, with 5 bases between. The CDR3 consists of 14 residues. Germline lookup yields CDR1 LNHNV and CDR2 YYDKDF (reference sequence).

The genes are TRBV3-1 and TRBJ2-7; 7 nucleotides agree with TRBD2. Germline V gene data show CDR1 as LGHDT and CDR2 as YNNKEL (reference sequence). V dropped 5 bases and J dropped 3; count of bases not matched to a gene: 4. The CDR3 length is 13 residues. The CDR3 coding sequence is TGTGCCAGCAGCAAGGGACTAATCTACGAGCAGTACTTC. It yields the protein CASSKGLIYEQYF.

This clonotype was counted only a few times. V and J are TRBV18 and TRBJ2-1; D may correspond to TRBD1 or TRBD2 (6 bases each). Between the trimmed V and J ends, which lost 2 bases and 10 bases, there was a span of 15 bases. Per germline, CDR1 KGHSH and CDR2 LQKENI. CDR3 length: 14 amino acids. CDR3 nucleotides: TGTGCCAGCTCACCAAGATCGGGGGCTGGGGAGCAGTTCTTC. Encoded protein: CASSPRSGAGEQFF.

This clonotype was seen ten or more times. The chain links TRBV12-3 or TRBV12-4 to TRBJ2-7; D is unclear. CDR3 length: 12 residues. Trimming stripped 3 bases from V and 6 bases from J, with 9 bases between. For the CDR3, the DNA is TGTGCCAGCAGTTTTTTGGGAAGCGAGCAGTACTTC. Translated, it gives CASSFLGSEQYF.

This chain uses TRBV10-3 with TRBJ2-3; a possible D gene is TRBD2 (5 bases). Trimming stripped 4 bases from V and 5 bases from J, with 10 bases between. The CDR3 extends over 13 amino acids. Germline V gene data show CDR1 as ENHRY and CDR2 as SYGVKD. CDR3 DNA: TGTGCCATCAGTGGCCATGAGGGAGATACGCAGTATTTT. As protein: CAISGHEGDTQYF.

The sample holds many counts of this clonotype. The V gene is TRBV7-2, the J gene TRBJ2-1, with TRBD2 as a possible D gene (6 bases). CDR1 SGHTA and CDR2 FQGNSA come from the germline V gene. Trimming removed 5 bases at V and 7 bases at J, with 18 bases between. The CDR3 totals 15 residues. The CDR3, as DNA: TGTGCCAGCAGCCCAGCGGGCCATGAGATAAATGAGCAGTTCTTC. This codes for CASSPAGHEINEQFF.

The chain couples TRBV6-2 or TRBV6-3 to TRBJ1-1; D call uncertain. The V and J ends lost 2 bases and 4 bases respectively, with 17 bases between them. The CDR3 length is 16 residues. The germline gives CDR1 MNHEY, CDR2 SVGEGT. The CDR3 loop is CASSYPVLALGTEAFF. The CDR3 DNA sequence: TGTGCCAGCAGTTACCCCGTCTTGGCCTTGGGCACTGAAGCTTTCTTT.

This clonotype turned up a few times. CDR3 in amino acids: CASTGTGGHGELFF. The CDR3 DNA follows: TGTGCCAGCACCGGGACAGGGGGCCACGGGGAGCTGTTTTTT. The genes are TRBV25-1 and TRBJ2-2; TRBD1 agrees at 12 bases. Germline V gives CDR1 MGHDK, CDR2 SYGVNS. The V segment lost 7 bases and the J segment 7 bases; nucleotides outside the gene matches: 4. This CDR3 comprises 14 residues.

This clonotype was observed a handful of times. This chain links TRBV14 with TRBJ2-1; 8 bases fit TRBD1. Germline lookup yields CDR1 SGHDN and CDR2 FVKESK. J lost 7 bases, V lost 3 bases, and 2 bases had no gene match. The CDR3 has 13 residues. CDR3 nucleotides: TGTGCCAGCAGCCATCGGACAGGGAATGAGCAGTTCTTC. Translating gives CASSHRTGNEQFF.

This clonotype was recorded a few times. The chain employs TRBV19 and TRBJ2-7, with TRBD2 matching over 12 bases. The CDR3 is made up of 15 amino acids. Germline V gene data show CDR1 as LNHDA and CDR2 as SQIVND (reference sequence). V trimming: 4 bases; J trimming: 4 bases; junction bases outside the gene matches: 5. The CDR3 spells CASSKGLAGMYEQYF. The CDR3 DNA is TGTGCCAGTAGTAAAGGACTAGCGGGAATGTACGAGCAGTACTTC.

The chain carries TRBV7-2 and TRBJ1-1; perhaps TRBD1 as D (5 bases). V was trimmed by 4 bases and J by 2 bases, leaving 11 bases between them. From germline, CDR1 is SGHTA and CDR2 FQGNSA. The CDR3 length is 14 residues. DNA of the CDR3: TGTGCCAGCAGCTCGTGGGGGAGTAACACTGAAGCTTTCTTT. Translation: CASSSWGSNTEAFF.

This chain connects TRBV5-6 to TRBJ2-7; TRBD2 matches 12 bases. Per germline, CDR1 SGHDT and CDR2 YYEEEE. The CDR3 runs to 18 residues. J lost 8 bases, V lost 0 bases, and 15 bases had no gene match. The CDR3 spells CASSLAGSSGREATKQYF. The CDR3 bases are TGTGCCAGCAGCTTGGCCGGGTCTAGCGGGAGGGAAGCGACGAAGCAGTACTTC.

The chain combines TRBV5-1 with TRBJ1-2, with a weak D call TRBD1 (6 bases). The CDR3 extends over 15 amino acids. Germline CDR1 is SGHRS and CDR2 is YFSETQ. The V end lost 1 base, the J end lost 3 bases, and 13 bases lay between the germline ends. CDR3 in amino acids: CASSLSTGQHYGYTF. The CDR3 DNA follows: TGCGCCAGCAGCTTGAGTACAGGGCAGCACTATGGCTACACCTTC.

The chain employs TRBV6-4 and TRBJ2-3, with a possible D match to TRBD1 (6 bases). CDR1 is MRHNA and CDR2 is SNTAGT in the germline V gene. Trimming removed 3 bases from V and 2 bases from J, with 12 bases in between. This CDR3 is built from 15 residues. CDR3 protein: CASSETTGDTDTQYF. The CDR3 DNA follows: TGTGCCAGCAGTGAGACGACAGGAGACACAGATACGCAGTATTTT.

This clonotype was detected many times. The chain joins TRBV5-1 to TRBJ2-3; D gene uncertain. V dropped 0 bases and J dropped 0 bases, with 5 bases sitting between them. The CDR3 consists of 14 residues. Germline V gene data show CDR1 as SGHRS and CDR2 as YFSETQ. The CDR3 DNA is TGCGCCAGCAGCTTGGAGGGAAGCACAGATACGCAGTATTTT. Translated, it gives CASSLEGSTDTQYF.

This chain connects TRBV2 to TRBJ2-7; perhaps D is TRBD1 or TRBD2 (5 bases each). Trimming removed 3 bases at V and 4 bases at J, with 16 bases between. CDR1 and CDR2 (germline): SNHLY, FYNNEI. The CDR3 runs 15 residues. The CDR3 loop reads CASSDPRETLYEQYF. The DNA of the CDR3 is TGTGCCAGCAGTGATCCCAGGGAGACTTTGTACGAGCAGTACTTC.

This clonotype was recorded many times. This chain links TRBV6-1 with TRBJ1-5; TRBD1 is a possible D gene (6 bases). CDR3 length: 16 amino acids. Trimming took 8 bases from V and 3 from J, leaving 20 bases between them. Per germline, CDR1 MNHNS and CDR2 SASEGT. CDR3 amino acids: CASASGAPNPNQPQHF. CDR3 in DNA: TGTGCCAGCGCGTCGGGGGCCCCAAACCCCAATCAGCCCCAGCATTTT.

This clonotype was recorded at least ten times. This rearrangement joins TRBV12-3 or TRBV12-4 to TRBJ2-2, with D maybe TRBD2 (6 bases). The CDR3 has 14 amino acids. Trimming pared 6 bases from V and 0 bases from J, leaving 8 bases between. CDR3 sequence reads: CASRGEANTGELFF. As DNA, the CDR3 is TGTGCCAGCAGGGGGGAGGCGAACACCGGGGAGCTGTTTTTT.

The chain joins TRBV6-1 to TRBJ2-1; 9 bases are a match to TRBD2. Germline CDR1 reads MNHNS; CDR2 reads SASEGT. The CDR3 extends over 16 amino acids. V trimming: 5 bases; J trimming: 5 bases; junction bases outside the gene matches: 10. The CDR3 here is CASSKGRASGDNEQFF. The CDR3 DNA sequence: TGTGCCAGCAGTAAGGGAAGGGCTAGCGGGGACAATGAGCAGTTCTTC.

This clonotype has more than one count but fewer than ten. The chain employs TRBV7-8 and TRBJ2-7, with D perhaps assigned TRBD1 or TRBD2 (6 bases each). This CDR3 spans 16 amino acids. The V and J ends lost 5 bases and 4 bases respectively, with 21 bases between them. From germline, CDR1 is SGHVS and CDR2 FQNEAQ. CDR3 bases: TGTGCCAGCAGCATCAGCGGATCCGGGGGCAGATACGAGCAGTACTTC. Protein product: CASSISGSGGRYEQYF.

V is TRBV27 and J is TRBJ2-7; the D call may be TRBD1 or TRBD2 (6 bases each). The CDR3 loop spans 14 amino acids. Trimming cost V 1 base and J 4 bases, with 11 bases left between them. Germline V lookup: CDR1 MNHEY, CDR2 SMNVEV (reference sequence). CDR3 sequence reads: CASSLLGGKYEQYF. In DNA form, the CDR3 reads TGTGCCAGCAGTTTATTAGGGGGGAAATACGAGCAGTACTTC.

This clonotype has only a few counts. This chain connects TRBV5-6 to TRBJ2-1; D call uncertain. Germline V gene lookup returns CDR1 SGHDT and CDR2 YYEEEE. The length of the CDR3 is 14 residues. V lost 0 bases, J lost 3 bases, and 7 bases lay in between. The CDR3 DNA reads as TGTGCCAGCAGCTTGGTCGACGGCTACAATGAGCAGTTCTTC. It is translated as CASSLVDGYNEQFF.

This clonotype was counted a few times. The chain employs TRBV2 and TRBJ1-1; 8 bases line up with TRBD1. CDR1 and CDR2 (germline): SNHLY, FYNNEI. V dropped 9 bases and J dropped 3; count of bases not matched to a gene: 3. The CDR3 loop spans 12 amino acids. CDR3 amino acids: CASSDRDTEAFF. CDR3 nucleotides: TGTGCCAGTTCGGACAGGGACACTGAAGCTTTCTTT.

This clonotype has a handful of counts. The chain has TRBV6-5 and TRBJ2-2; maybe TRBD2 (5 bases). Per the germline V gene, CDR1 is MNHEY and CDR2 is SVGAGI. Trimming shortened V by 1 base and J by 5 bases, and 11 bases separated the two germline ends. This CDR3 spans 15 amino acids. CDR3 in DNA: TGTGCCAGCAGTTACTGGGGAGAGGGAACCGGGGAGCTGTTTTTT. As protein: CASSYWGEGTGELFF.

The rearrangement links TRBV3-1 to TRBJ2-3; D is possibly TRBD1 (6 bases). V gave up 6 bases and J gave up 6 bases, with 13 bases separating them. This CDR3 contains 13 residues. Germline values: CDR1 LGHDT, CDR2 YNNKEL (reference sequence). This CDR3 reads CASRPTGLDTQYF. Here the CDR3 DNA reads TGTGCCAGCAGGCCAACAGGGTTGGATACGCAGTATTTT.

Only a few counts were recorded for this clonotype. The chain recombines TRBV6-1 with TRBJ1-1; possible D gene TRBD1, 5 bases. The length of the CDR3 is 14 residues. The V end was cut by 8 bases, the J end by 1 base, with 14 bases between. Germline V gene sequence: CDR1 MNHNS, CDR2 SASEGT. CDR3 sequence: CASSSVGQNTEAFF. The CDR3 region has the DNA TGTGCCAGCTCGTCCGTGGGGCAGAACACTGAAGCTTTCTTT.

This chain uses TRBV6-1 with TRBJ2-7; 9 bases are shared with TRBD2. The trim removed 1 base at V and 6 bases at J, leaving 13 bases unmatched. The CDR3 contains 17 residues. In germline, CDR1 is MNHNS, CDR2 SASEGT. The DNA of the CDR3 is TGTGCCAGCAGTGAAGACAGGCTAGCGGGGCCTCGGGGCGAGCAGTACTTC. Its translation: CASSEDRLAGPRGEQYF.

The rearrangement links TRBV2 to TRBJ2-7; D call uncertain. This CDR3 is 11 amino acids long. In germline, CDR1 is SNHLY, CDR2 FYNNEI. V was pared by 6 bases and J by 6 bases, with 9 bases between. CDR3 region: CASSQTREQYF. For the CDR3, the DNA is TGTGCCAGCAGCCAAACCCGCGAGCAGTACTTC.